A selection of T cell receptor beta chains follows, all from one sample in a study of spatial heterogeneity in lung cancer. One entry per CDR3 protein results from TCRdb running MiXCR on the 5' RACE reads. The table includes about 85,000 distinct CDR3 sequences, about 20% detected once. Sequenced material: PBMCs, taken at surgery. The receptors originated from a male donor with early-stage non-small cell lung cancer. CDR3s include the opening cysteine and the closing phenylalanine or tryptophan. A D gene is named only where the DNA matches it firmly. Not all rows give a size; the values are once, few, many and, for expanded clones, a class.

TRBV12-3/TRBV12-4	-	-	TRBJ2-2	TGTGCCAGCCGGAGTGGGGTGTCGAGCACCGGGGAGCTGTTTTTT	CASRSGVSSTGELFF
TRBV28	-	-	TRBJ2-7	TGTGCCAGCAGCGACTCCTACGAGCAGTACTTC	CASSDSYEQYF
TRBV4-1	many	-	TRBJ2-1	TGCGCCAGCAGCCAAGGGGGACGGGACAATGAGCAGTTCTTC	CASSQGGRDNEQFF
TRBV29-1	-	-	TRBJ1-1	TGCAGCGTTGGGGGGGACACGGGCGGTAGTGAAGCTTTCTTT	CSVGGDTGGSEAFF
TRBV20-1	-	TRBD1	TRBJ1-5	TGCAGTGCTAGCTACGCAGGGGGCGGTCAGCCCCAGCATTTT	CSASYAGGGQPQHF
TRBV7-2	-	TRBD2	TRBJ2-3	TGTGCCAGCAGCTTTTCGCGGGAGCAGGGTACGCAGTATTTT	CASSFSREQGTQYF
TRBV20-1	few	TRBD1	TRBJ2-7	TGCAGTGCCGAGGGGCAGGGGGCCCGCAATTACTTC	CSAEGQGARNYF
TRBV6-1	few	-	TRBJ2-7	TGTGCCAGCAGCTACACAGGTTACGAGCAGTACTTC	CASSYTGYEQYF
TRBV29-1	few	-	TRBJ2-3	TGCAGCGTGGGAGGGACAGTCACAGATACGCAGTATTTT	CSVGGTVTDTQYF
TRBV3-1	-	-	TRBJ1-1	TGTGCCAGCAGCCAAGGGACCCAGGGCGTCACTGAAGCTTTCTTT	CASSQGTQGVTEAFF
TRBV5-6	-	TRBD1	TRBJ2-5	TGTGCCAGCAGCCTGGACAGGATTAGGACCCAGTACTTC	CASSLDRIRTQYF
TRBV28	few	-	TRBJ1-1	TGTGCCAGCAGTTTTGATGAACGGGCTGAAGCTTTCTTT	CASSFDERAEAFF
TRBV3-1	-	-	TRBJ2-7	TGTGCCAGCAGCCAAGGCCTCACGGACGAGCAGTACTTC	CASSQGLTDEQYF
TRBV12-3/TRBV12-4	many	-	TRBJ1-2	TGTGCCAGCAGCCGTGACAGAACCTATGGCTACACCTTC	CASSRDRTYGYTF
TRBV12-3/TRBV12-4	-	TRBD2	TRBJ2-3	TGTGCCAGCAGCCGGACTAGCGGTAACACAGATACGCAGTATTTT	CASSRTSGNTDTQYF
TRBV11-1	-	-	TRBJ2-1	TGTGCCAGCAGCTTATACAGTGGAAACCTCGACTACAATGAGCAGTTCTTC	CASSLYSGNLDYNEQFF
TRBV7-2	few	TRBD1	TRBJ2-3	TGTGCCAGCAGCTCCCGGGACAGGGGGGCAGATACGCAGTATTTT	CASSSRDRGADTQYF
TRBV6-2/TRBV6-3	-	-	TRBJ2-1	TGTGCCAGCAGTCCACGAGGTGAGCAGTTCTTC	CASSPRGEQFF
TRBV27	-	TRBD1	TRBJ1-1	TGTGCCAGCAGCCCCACAGGGGGTCGGATTGAAGCTTTCTTT	CASSPTGGRIEAFF
TRBV12-3/TRBV12-4	-	-	TRBJ1-1	TGTGCCAGCAGTCTTGTCTACACTGAAGCTTTCTTT	CASSLVYTEAFF
TRBV2	-	TRBD1	TRBJ2-7	TGTGCCAGCATCCTTGAGACAGGGGAGTACTTC	CASILETGEYF
TRBV28	many	TRBD1	TRBJ1-4	TGTGCCAGCATCCCCACAGGGGGACAATACGAAAAACTGTTTTTT	CASIPTGGQYEKLFF
TRBV7-9	once	-	TRBJ1-6	TGTGCCAGCAGCTCCGAGATCCCCCTCCACTTT	CASSSEIPLHF
TRBV11-2	many	TRBD1	TRBJ2-7	TGTGCCAGCAGCTTACTTACAGGGGCCTACGAGCAGTACTTC	CASSLLTGAYEQYF
TRBV29-1	few	-	TRBJ2-6	TGCAGCGTTGAGTCGCCTTCTGGGGCCAACGTCCTGACTTTC	CSVESPSGANVLTF
TRBV4-2	-	-	TRBJ1-4	TGTGCCAGCAGCCAAAATGCGGGGGGGCTGGGTGAAAAACTGTTTTTT	CASSQNAGGLGEKLFF
TRBV5-1	-	TRBD2	TRBJ2-5	TGCGCCAGCAGCATTAGCGGGGGTTACCAAGAGACCCAGTACTTC	CASSISGGYQETQYF
TRBV29-1	-	TRBD2	TRBJ2-1	TGCAGCGTTGTACCGCGGGAGGTCGGTGAGCAGTTCTTC	CSVVPREVGEQFF
TRBV28	few	TRBD1	TRBJ1-1	TGTGCCAGCAGTTCGCGGACAGGGGGAATGAACACTGAAGCTTTCTTT	CASSSRTGGMNTEAFF
TRBV19	few	-	TRBJ1-2	TGTGCCAGTAGTATAAGCAGGGAGGATGGCTACACCTTC	CASSISREDGYTF
TRBV2	many	-	TRBJ1-4	TGTGCCAGCAGATCAGGGACGGTGGTTGAAAAACTGTTTTTT	CASRSGTVVEKLFF
TRBV20-1	few	-	TRBJ2-5	TGCAGTGCTACCTCCGACCGGGAGACCCAGTACTTC	CSATSDRETQYF
TRBV6-6	-	-	TRBJ2-1	TGTGCCAGCAGTTACTCTCTAGCAAGCAATGAGCAGTTCTTC	CASSYSLASNEQFF
TRBV5-1	few	-	TRBJ2-1	TGCGCCAGCAGCTTGGAGGCGGGAAATGAGCAGTTCTTC	CASSLEAGNEQFF
TRBV11-2	-	TRBD1	TRBJ2-3	TGTGCCAGCAGGACCGGGACAGGGGCAGATACGCAGTATTTT	CASRTGTGADTQYF